The text below deals with one T cell receptor beta chain. The sample belongs to a study of CD8 T cells in Susac syndrome. CDR1 and CDR2 from the germline V gene are DFQATT and SNEGSKA (reference sequence). V shed 5 bases and J 3 bases; nucleotides not matched to a gene: 7. The CDR3 is 14 residues long. With random hexamers, reverse transcription was performed on roughly 0.5 to 1 ug of RNA. TCRdb used MiXCR to reprocess the immunoSEQ multiplex PCR reads, holding one entry per CDR3 protein. The sample includes roughly 180,000 distinct CDR3 sequences, about 93% of them seen just once. Sequencing was carried out using CD4+ T cells from PBMCs. The sequence was collected from a human donor in good health. The chain employs TRBV20-1 and TRBJ2-1; 7 bases map to TRBD2. In nucleotides, the CDR3 is TGCAGTGCTTACTCTAGCGGCCTCTACAATGAGCAGTTCTTC. It encodes CSAYSSGLYNEQFF.